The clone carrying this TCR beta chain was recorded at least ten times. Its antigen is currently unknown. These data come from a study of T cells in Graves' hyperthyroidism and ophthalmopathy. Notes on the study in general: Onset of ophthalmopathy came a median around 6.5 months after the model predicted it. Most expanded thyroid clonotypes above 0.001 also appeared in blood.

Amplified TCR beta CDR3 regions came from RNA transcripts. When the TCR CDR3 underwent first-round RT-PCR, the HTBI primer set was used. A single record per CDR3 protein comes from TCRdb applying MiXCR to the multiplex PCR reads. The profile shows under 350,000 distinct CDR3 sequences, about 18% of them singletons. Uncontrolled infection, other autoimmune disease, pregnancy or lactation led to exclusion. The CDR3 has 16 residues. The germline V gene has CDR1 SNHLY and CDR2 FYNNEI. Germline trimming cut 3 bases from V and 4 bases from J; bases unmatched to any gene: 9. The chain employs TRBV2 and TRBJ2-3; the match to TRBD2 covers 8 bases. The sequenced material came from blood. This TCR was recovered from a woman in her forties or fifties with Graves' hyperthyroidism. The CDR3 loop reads CASSDRSSGLPDTQYF. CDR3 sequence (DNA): TGTGCCAGCAGTGATCGGTCTAGCGGGTTGCCAGATACGCAGTATTTT.